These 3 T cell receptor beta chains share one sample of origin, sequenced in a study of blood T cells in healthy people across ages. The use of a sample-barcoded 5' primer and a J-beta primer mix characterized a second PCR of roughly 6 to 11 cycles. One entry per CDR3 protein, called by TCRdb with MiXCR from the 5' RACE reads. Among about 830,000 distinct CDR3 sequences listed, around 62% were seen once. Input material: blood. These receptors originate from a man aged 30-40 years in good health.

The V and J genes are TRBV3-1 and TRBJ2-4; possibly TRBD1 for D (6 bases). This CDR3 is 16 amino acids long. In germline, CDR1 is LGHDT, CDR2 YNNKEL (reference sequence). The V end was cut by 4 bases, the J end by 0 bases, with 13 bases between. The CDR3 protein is CASSPTGPLAKNIQYF. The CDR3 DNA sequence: TGTGCCAGCAGCCCGACAGGTCCCCTAGCCAAAAACATTCAGTACTTC.

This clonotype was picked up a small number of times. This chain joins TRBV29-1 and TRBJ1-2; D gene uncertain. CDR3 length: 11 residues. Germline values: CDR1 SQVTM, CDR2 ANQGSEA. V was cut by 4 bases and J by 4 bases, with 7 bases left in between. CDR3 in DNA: TGCAGCGTTGTGAAGTCCTATGGCTACACCTTC. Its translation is CSVVKSYGYTF.

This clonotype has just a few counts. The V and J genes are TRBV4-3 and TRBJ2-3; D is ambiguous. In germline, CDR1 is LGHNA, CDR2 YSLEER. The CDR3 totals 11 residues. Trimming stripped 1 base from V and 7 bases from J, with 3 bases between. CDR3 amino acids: CASSQANTQYF. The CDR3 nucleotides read TGCGCCAGCAGCCAAGCTAATACGCAGTATTTT.